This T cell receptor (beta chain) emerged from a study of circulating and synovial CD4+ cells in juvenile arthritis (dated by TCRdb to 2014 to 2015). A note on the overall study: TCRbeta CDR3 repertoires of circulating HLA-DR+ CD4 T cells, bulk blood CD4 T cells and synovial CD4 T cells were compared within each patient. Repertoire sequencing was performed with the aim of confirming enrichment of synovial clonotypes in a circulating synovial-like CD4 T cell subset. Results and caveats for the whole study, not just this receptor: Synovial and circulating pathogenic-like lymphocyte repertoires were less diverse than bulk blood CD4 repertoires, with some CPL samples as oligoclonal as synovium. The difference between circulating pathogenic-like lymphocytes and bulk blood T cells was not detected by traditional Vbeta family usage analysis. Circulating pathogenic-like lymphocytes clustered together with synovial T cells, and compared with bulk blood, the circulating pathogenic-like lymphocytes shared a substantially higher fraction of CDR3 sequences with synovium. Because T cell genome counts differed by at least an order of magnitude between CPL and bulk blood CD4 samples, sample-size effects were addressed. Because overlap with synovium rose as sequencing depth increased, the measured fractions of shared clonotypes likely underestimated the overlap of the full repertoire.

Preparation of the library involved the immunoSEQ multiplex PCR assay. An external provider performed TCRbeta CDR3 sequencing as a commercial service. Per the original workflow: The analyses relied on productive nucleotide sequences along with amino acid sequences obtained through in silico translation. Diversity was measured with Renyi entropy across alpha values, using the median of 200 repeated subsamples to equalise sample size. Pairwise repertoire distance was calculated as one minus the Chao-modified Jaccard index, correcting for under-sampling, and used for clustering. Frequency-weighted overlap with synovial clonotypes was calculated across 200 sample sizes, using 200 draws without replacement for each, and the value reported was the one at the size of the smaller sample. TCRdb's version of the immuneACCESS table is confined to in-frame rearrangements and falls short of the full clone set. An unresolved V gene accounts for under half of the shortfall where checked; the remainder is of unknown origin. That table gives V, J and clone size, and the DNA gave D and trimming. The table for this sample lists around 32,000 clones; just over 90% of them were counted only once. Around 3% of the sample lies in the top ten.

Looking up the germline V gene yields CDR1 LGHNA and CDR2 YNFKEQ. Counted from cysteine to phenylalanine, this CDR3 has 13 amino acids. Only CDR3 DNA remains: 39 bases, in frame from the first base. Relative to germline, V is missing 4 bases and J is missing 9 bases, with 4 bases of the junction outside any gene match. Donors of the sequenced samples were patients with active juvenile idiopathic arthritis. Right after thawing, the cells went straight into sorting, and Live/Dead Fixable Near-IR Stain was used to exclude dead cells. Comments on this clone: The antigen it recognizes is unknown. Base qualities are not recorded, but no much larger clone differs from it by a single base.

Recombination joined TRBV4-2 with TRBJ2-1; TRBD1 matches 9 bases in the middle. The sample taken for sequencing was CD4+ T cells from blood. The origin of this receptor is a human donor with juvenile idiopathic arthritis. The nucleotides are TGTGCCAGCAGCCGGCCGGACAGGGGTGAGCAGTTCTTC. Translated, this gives CASSRPDRGEQFF.